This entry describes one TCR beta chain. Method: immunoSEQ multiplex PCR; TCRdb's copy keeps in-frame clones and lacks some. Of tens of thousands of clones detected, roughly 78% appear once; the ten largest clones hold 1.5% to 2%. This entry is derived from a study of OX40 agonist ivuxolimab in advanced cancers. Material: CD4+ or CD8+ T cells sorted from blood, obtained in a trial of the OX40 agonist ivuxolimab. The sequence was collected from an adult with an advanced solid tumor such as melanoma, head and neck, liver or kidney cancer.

The CDR3 region has the DNA TGTGCTAGTGGTTTCGTTGCCGGGGGTAGACCTTTCTTT. Translating it yields CASGFVAGGRPFF. V gene TRBV12-5 combines with J gene TRBJ1-1; possible D gene TRBD1, 5 bases. CDR3 size: 13 residues. With 3 bases removed from V and 12 bases from J, the gap between germline ends came to 17 bases. The germline CDR1 and CDR2 sequences are LGHNT and FRNRAP. The full variable domain, completed using reference TRBV12-5 and TRBJ1-1, is DARVTQTPRHKVTEMGQEVTMRCQPILGHNTVFWYRQTMMQGLELLAYFRNRAPLDDSGMPKDRFSAEMPDATLATLKIQPSEPRDSAVYFCASGFVAGGRPFFGQGTRLTVV.